Detailed here is one T cell receptor (beta chain). What antigen it recognizes has not been identified. The input lacks base qualities; no much larger clone sits a single base away. Each PCR received spiked-in synthetic TCR analog templates so that absolute template abundance could be estimated from read counts. Using the immunoSEQ assay, TCRbeta CDR3 regions were amplified from genomic DNA with bias-controlled V and J gene primers. Sequencing of rearranged TCRbeta segments was done at approximately 20X coverage. The study's processing was this. Sequencing errors were corrected by clustering and CDR3s were annotated against IMGT to assign V, D and J genes. Only productive TCRbeta rearrangements were used in downstream analyses, excluding out-of-frame or stop-codon sequences. Clonality was computed as one minus Shannon entropy normalized by the log of the number of unique productive sequences. Clones differing between time points or between blood and tumor were identified using Fisher's exact test with Benjamini-Hochberg correction, with an adjusted p below 0.01 applied as the threshold. The clones in this table, taken by TCRdb from immuneACCESS, are in-frame only. Not every clone is retained; where verified, under half of the shortfall comes from an unresolved V gene, and the cause of the rest is unknown. The V and J calls and clone size were taken over from that table, and D and trimming were inferred from the DNA. This sample lists around 70,000 clones; over 80% were detected once. The top ten clonotypes cover roughly 9% of the sample.

The data belong to a study of PD-L1 blockade in urothelial cancer (dated by TCRdb to the late 2010s). Study-level background: Every patient began therapy around 2014 and was given atezolizumab 1,200 mg intravenously every 3 weeks. Blood samples gave a median of about 150,000 T cells and approximately 85,000 unique TCRs, with a median clonality of 0.080. Progression-free survival longer than 6 months counted as durable clinical benefit, and TCR features were additionally tested against both progression-free and overall survival. Blood samples were analyzed at 3 weeks after treatment start (second dose) and at 6 weeks after treatment start. An exploratory multi-omic analysis was conducted of the somatic, immune and clinical correlates of response to PD-L1 blockade with atezolizumab in urothelial cancer. About 10 patients achieved durable clinical benefit and approximately 19 did not. In the same patients who had TCR sequencing, pretreatment tumors also underwent whole exome sequencing and RNA sequencing. About 90% of the roughly 29 patients were males with bladder-origin urothelial cancer, and about 65% of the roughly 30 reported a prior smoking history. Patients had an ECOG performance status of 0 or 1 and had received between 0 and 3 prior chemotherapy regimens. Pretreatment tumor samples, along with matched peripheral blood collected serially before and after atezolizumab treatment, underwent TCR sequencing. Pretreatment blood TCR-seq was available for about 27 patients, at least one posttreatment blood collection was obtained for some 25 patients, and tumor TCR-seq was available for some 25 patients. Overall study results and their limits: Patients with durable benefit showed greater expansion of tumor-associated TCR clones in peripheral blood 3 weeks after starting treatment (n of about 21, p = 0.022). A pretreatment peripheral blood TCR clonality below the median was linked to improved progression-free and overall survival. Small sample size (n of about 30) and many exploratory analyses mean the results are intended to be hypothesis-generating.

The time point tag for this specimen amounts to: pretreatment peripheral blood. A cohort of about 30 patients with locally advanced or metastatic urothelial carcinoma, treated at Memorial Sloan Kettering on a trial protocol, was included. Peripheral blood mononuclear cells were collected from each patient pretreatment and during treatment, giving between 1 and 8 total time points per patient. The Qiagen DNeasy Blood extraction kit was used to purify genomic DNA from total PBMCs and tumor samples. Collected pretreatment and during treatment, PBMCs were isolated and stored as previously described. CDR3 length: 15 amino acids, cysteine to phenylalanine. The sequence is cut down to CDR3 DNA, 45 bases in frame from base 1. Trimming removed 3 bases from V and 5 bases from J; the gene matches leave 5 bases unexplained. The germline V gene sets CDR1 to SGHRS and CDR2 to YFSETQ.

The sequencing used PBMCs, collected around atezolizumab (anti-PD-L1) treatment. The chain couples TRBV5-1 to TRBJ2-2; TRBD1 aligns with 9 central bases. This clonotype was obtained from a woman in her sixties or seventies with urothelial cancer. The sequenced DNA is TGCGCCAGCAGCTCCCCGGGACAGGGAACCGGGGAGCTGTTTTTT. The translation is CASSSPGQGTGELFF.